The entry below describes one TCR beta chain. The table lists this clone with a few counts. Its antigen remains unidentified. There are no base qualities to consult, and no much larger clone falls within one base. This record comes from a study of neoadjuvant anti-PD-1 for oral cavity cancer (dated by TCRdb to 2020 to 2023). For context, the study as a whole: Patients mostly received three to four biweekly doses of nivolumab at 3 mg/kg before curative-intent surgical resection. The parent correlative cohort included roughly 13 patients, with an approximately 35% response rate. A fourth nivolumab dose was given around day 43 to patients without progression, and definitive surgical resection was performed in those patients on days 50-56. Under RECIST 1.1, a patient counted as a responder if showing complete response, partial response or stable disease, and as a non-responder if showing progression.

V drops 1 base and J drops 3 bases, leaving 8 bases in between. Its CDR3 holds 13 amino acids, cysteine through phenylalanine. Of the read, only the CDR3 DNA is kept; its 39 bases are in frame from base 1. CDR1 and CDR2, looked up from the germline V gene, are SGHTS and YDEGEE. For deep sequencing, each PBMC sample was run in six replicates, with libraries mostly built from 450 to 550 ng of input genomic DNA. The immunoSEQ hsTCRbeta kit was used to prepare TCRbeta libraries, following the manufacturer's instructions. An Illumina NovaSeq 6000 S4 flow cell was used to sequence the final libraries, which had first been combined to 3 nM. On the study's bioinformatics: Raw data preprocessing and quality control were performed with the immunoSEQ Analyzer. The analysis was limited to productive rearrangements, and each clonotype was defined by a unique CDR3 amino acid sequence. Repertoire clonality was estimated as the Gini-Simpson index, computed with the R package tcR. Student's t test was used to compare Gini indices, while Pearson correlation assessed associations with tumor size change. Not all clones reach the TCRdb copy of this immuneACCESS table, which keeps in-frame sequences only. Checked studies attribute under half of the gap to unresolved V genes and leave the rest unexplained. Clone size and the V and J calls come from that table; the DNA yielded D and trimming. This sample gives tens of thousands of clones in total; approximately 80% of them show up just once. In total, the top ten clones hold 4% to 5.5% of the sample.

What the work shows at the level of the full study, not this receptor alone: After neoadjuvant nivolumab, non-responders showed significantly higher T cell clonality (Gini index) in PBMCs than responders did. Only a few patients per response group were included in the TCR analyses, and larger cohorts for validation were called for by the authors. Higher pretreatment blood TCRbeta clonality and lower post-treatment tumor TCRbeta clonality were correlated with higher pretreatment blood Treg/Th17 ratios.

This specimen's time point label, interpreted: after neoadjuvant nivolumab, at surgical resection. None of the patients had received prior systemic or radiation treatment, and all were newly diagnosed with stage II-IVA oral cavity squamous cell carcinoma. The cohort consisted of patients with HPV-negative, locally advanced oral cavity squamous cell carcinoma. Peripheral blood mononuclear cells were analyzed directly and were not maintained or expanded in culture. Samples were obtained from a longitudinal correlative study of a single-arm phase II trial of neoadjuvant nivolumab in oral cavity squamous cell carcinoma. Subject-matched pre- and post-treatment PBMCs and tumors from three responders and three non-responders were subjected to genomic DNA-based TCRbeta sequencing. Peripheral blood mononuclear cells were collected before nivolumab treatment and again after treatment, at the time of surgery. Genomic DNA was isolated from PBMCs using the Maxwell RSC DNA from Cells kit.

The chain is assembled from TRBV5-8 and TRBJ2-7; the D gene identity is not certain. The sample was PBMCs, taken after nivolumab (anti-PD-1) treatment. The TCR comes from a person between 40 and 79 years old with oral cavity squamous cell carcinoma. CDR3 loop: CASSLLGYYEQYF. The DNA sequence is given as TGTGCCAGCAGCTTGTTAGGCTACTACGAGCAGTACTTC.